A single sample gave rise to the 5 T cell receptor beta chains below, sequenced in a study of neurological immune-mediated disorders. TCRdb passed the 5' RACE reads through MiXCR, listing each CDR3 protein once. Of about 55,000 distinct CDR3 sequences in the sample, about 4.2% were seen once. Sequenced sample: PBMCs. The receptor set was obtained from a man in his fifties or sixties with multiple sclerosis.

This clonotype was recorded at least ten times. The genes are TRBV5-1 and TRBJ2-5; tentative D call: TRBD1 (6 bases). The CDR3 sequence is 15 residues long. CDR1 and CDR2 from the germline V gene are SGHRS and YFSETQ. Trimming removed 4 bases at V and 7 bases at J, with 20 bases between. The CDR3 DNA reads TGCGCCAGCAGCGTAACCGAGCAGGGGCTAGTGACCCAGTACTTC. This sequence encodes CASSVTEQGLVTQYF.

This clonotype has just a few counts. V gene TRBV5-6 combines with J gene TRBJ2-1; D gene uncertain. The CDR3 sequence is 16 residues long. The ends were cut back, 4 bases at V and 8 bases at J, with 22 bases in the middle. Germline V gene lookup returns CDR1 SGHDT and CDR2 YYEEEE. The CDR3 loop reads CASSPNGPLRTDEQFF. Written as DNA, the CDR3 is TGTGCCAGCAGCCCGAATGGGCCGCTAAGGACGGATGAGCAGTTCTTC.

This clonotype has ten or more counts. The chain couples TRBV12-3 or TRBV12-4 to TRBJ2-1; 13 bases match TRBD2. CDR3 size: 16 residues. The junction had 9 bases not matched to a gene; V was cut back by 5 bases and J by 8 bases. For the CDR3, the DNA is TGTGCCAGCAGTCCCAAACTAGCGGGAGGGGGGGATGAGCAGTTCTTC. Its translation: CASSPKLAGGGDEQFF.

At least ten counts were recorded for this clonotype. This chain connects TRBV5-1 to TRBJ1-2; 10 bases agree with TRBD1. CDR3 length: 16 residues. J was trimmed by 6 bases and V by 4 bases; bases with no gene match: 12. Germline V gene sequence: CDR1 SGHRS, CDR2 YFSETQ. CDR3 sequence: CASSPDRGRDRHGYTF. DNA for the CDR3: TGCGCCAGCAGCCCCGACAGGGGGCGGGATCGTCATGGCTACACCTTC.

The sample holds many counts of this clonotype. This chain joins TRBV27 and TRBJ2-5; D remains ambiguous. Deletions cut 0 bases from V and 5 bases from J, with 13 bases between. CDR3 length equals 15 residues. Germline V CDR1 and CDR2: MNHEY, SMNVEV (reference sequence). CDR3: CASSLSPGGIETQYF. The CDR3 DNA follows: TGTGCCAGCAGTTTATCCCCCGGTGGCATCGAGACCCAGTACTTC.